The clone carrying this TCR beta chain occurred many times. A second about 7 to 11 cycle PCR used barcoded and J-beta primers. TCRdb reprocessed the 5' RACE reads with MiXCR, giving one entry per CDR3 protein. The table includes some 890,000 distinct CDR3 sequences, 25% to 30% detected once. This specimen comes from a study of blood T cells in healthy people across ages. The sample providers were healthy Caucasian people from Russia, aged about 6 to 100. The CDR3 has 11 residues. Trimming removed 6 bases from V and 4 bases from J, with 9 bases in between. Germline V gene data show CDR1 as DFQATT and CDR2 as SNEGSKA (reference sequence). This sample also belongs to another study, concerning T cells of mothers and their children. That work contributes: Over five children and their three healthy Caucasian mothers were the donors. cDNA was synthesized from all extracted RNA at around 1.5 ug per reaction.

This rearrangement joins TRBV20-1 to TRBJ2-5, with D tentatively TRBD2 (5 bases). The sequenced sample consisted of blood. This receptor was taken from a woman between 35 and 50 years old in good health. The CDR3 nucleotides read TGCAGTGCAGCTAGCAGAGAGACCCAGTACTTC. Translated: CSAASRETQYF.